This T cell receptor (beta chain) originates from a study of cytomegalovirus exposure and HLA in healthy donors. Regarding the study as a whole: Most TCR sequences were uncommon, yet certain public TCRs appeared in many donors.

The repertoire was sequenced with immunoSEQ multiplex PCR; TCRdb's copy has only in-frame clones and lacks some. The sample includes 200,000 to 300,000 clones, 80% to 90% of them seen just once. The CDR3 is made up of 16 amino acids. V shed 0 bases and J shed 6 bases, with 12 bases lying between them. Looked up from germline, CDR1 is MGHRA and CDR2 is YSYEKL. As regards this clone: The antigen is not known.

Sequenced material: PBMCs. The chain couples TRBV4-1 to TRBJ1-6, with a tentative D call TRBD1 (5 bases). This receptor was identified in a man aged 18 to 29 in good health and CMV-seronegative. CDR3 nucleotides: TGCGCCAGCAGCCAAGATCCCAGGGCGGTTAATTCACCCCTCCACTTT. Protein sequence: CASSQDPRAVNSPLHF.